The TCR beta chain described here comes from a study of blood T cell repertoires in COVID-19. Background on the study: PBMCs, B-cell-depleted T cells, or T cells provided the cDNA or gDNA that made up the material.

In the source study's methods: From reference gene primer amplification, estimates of nucleated cell counts were derived. This table comes from immunoSEQ multiplex PCR, and its TCRdb copy is limited to in-frame clones, with some not included. V and J calls and clone size follow that table, whereas D and trimming were derived from the DNA. The sample has 310,000 or so clones; around 90% are singletons. Germline loops: CDR1 LNHNV, CDR2 YYDKDF (reference sequence). V was clipped by 3 bases and J by 0 bases, with 11 bases between them. CDR3 length: 15 residues. This receptor was identified in a man aged 18 to 35 who had recovered from COVID-19. The genes are TRBV15 and TRBJ1-1, with D perhaps matching TRBD1 (5 bases). Sequenced: peripheral blood. The chain's CDR3 is CATSREQELNTEAFF. CDR3 coding DNA: TGTGCCACCAGCAGGGAACAGGAACTGAACACTGAAGCTTTCTTT. Using reference TRBV15 and TRBJ1-1 for the parts outside the CDR3, the full variable domain is DAMVIQNPRYQVTQFGKPVTLSCSQTLNHNVMYWYQQKSSQAPKLLFHYYDKDFNNEADTPDNFQSRRPNTSFCFLDIRSPGLGDTAMYLCATSREQELNTEAFFGQGTRLTVV.